A selection of T cell receptor beta chains follows, all from one sample in a study of blood T cell repertoires in COVID-19. Libraries were prepared by immunoSEQ multiplex PCR; TCRdb keeps only in-frame clonotypes and omits some of them. The profile shows 180,000 or so clones, 80% to 90% of them singletons. Material: peripheral blood. These receptors originate from a man in his sixties with acute or convalescent COVID-19. Both conserved end residues are part of each CDR3. Each record gives: V gene, J gene, clone size, D gene, CDR3 DNA, CDR3 protein. A D gene is named only where the DNA matches it firmly. Clone sizes are given selectively: once, few, many, or a class where the clone is expanded.

TRBV4-2	TRBJ2-1	-	TRBD2	TGTGCCAGCCAAGGGACTAGCCCGGGGAATGAGCAGTTCTTC	CASQGTSPGNEQFF
TRBV28	TRBJ1-5	-	TRBD1	TGTGCCAGCAGTTGGGACAGTGGGGGGACCCAGCATTTT	CASSWDSGGTQHF
TRBV28	TRBJ2-4	once	TRBD2	TGTGCCAGCAGTTTAGGGACTAAAGCCAAAAACATTCAGTACTTC	CASSLGTKAKNIQYF
TRBV5-1	TRBJ2-7	-	TRBD1	TGCGCCAGCAGCCCGGGACAGACCTCTTACTACGAGCAGTACTTC	CASSPGQTSYYEQYF
TRBV5-4	TRBJ2-3	-	-	TGTGCCAGCAGCCTGACTAAGGGTTCCACAGATACGCAGTATTTT	CASSLTKGSTDTQYF
TRBV7-8	TRBJ1-2	-	-	TGTGCCAGCACCCCTAGGGGAAGCCGTGGCTACACCTTC	CASTPRGSRGYTF
TRBV5-1	TRBJ1-2	-	-	TGCGCCAGGGAGCCAAGGCGGCTTTGTGGCTACACCTTC	CAREPRRLCGYTF
TRBV19	TRBJ2-5	once	-	TGTGCCAGTAGTACAACTGGGACTCCAGAGACCCAGTACTTC	CASSTTGTPETQYF
TRBV28	TRBJ2-1	-	-	TGTGCCAGCACCGTGGAGGGGGAGCAGTTCTTC	CASTVEGEQFF
TRBV5-1	TRBJ2-2	-	-	TGCGCCAGCAGCTACTCAGGAACCGGGGAGCTGTTTTTT	CASSYSGTGELFF
TRBV6-1	TRBJ1-5	-	TRBD1	TGTGCCAGCAGTGTAGGGGACAGGGGGCTCCGACAGCCCCAGCATTTT	CASSVGDRGLRQPQHF
TRBV4-2	TRBJ1-4	-	TRBD1	TGTGCCAGCAGCCAAGGGGGGAACAGGGGTAATGAAAAACTGTTTTTT	CASSQGGNRGNEKLFF
TRBV27	TRBJ1-2	once	TRBD1	TGTGCCAGCAGTTTCTCGGGACAGGGGGCAAGAAACACCTTC	CASSFSGQGARNTF
TRBV5-4	TRBJ2-7	-	TRBD2	TGTGCCAGCAGCTCTCCTAGCGGGAGCTCCTACGAGCAGTACTTC	CASSSPSGSSYEQYF
TRBV2	TRBJ2-5	-	TRBD2	TGTGCCAGCAGTGAAAGCCTAGCGGCCCGGGGGACCCAGTACTTC	CASSESLAARGTQYF
TRBV7-9	TRBJ2-1	-	-	TGTGCCAGCAGCTCGGAGGTTTTTCGGGAACCCTTCTACAATGAGCAGTTCTTC	CASSSEVFREPFYNEQFF
TRBV15	TRBJ1-1	-	-	TGTGCCACCAGCAGTGACGGGGGTGGCACTGAAGCTTTCTTT	CATSSDGGGTEAFF
TRBV20-1	TRBJ2-3	-	TRBD2	TGCAGTGCTAGTTCCGCGGGAGTGGGAGCAGATACGCAGTATTTT	CSASSAGVGADTQYF
TRBV10-3	TRBJ1-1	once	-	TGTGCCACGACGGAACAGCCCAACACTGAAGCTTTCTTT	CATTEQPNTEAFF
TRBV19	TRBJ1-1	-	TRBD1	TGTGCCAGTAGTCTACGGACAGGGGAGGCCACTGAAGCTTTCTTT	CASSLRTGEATEAFF
TRBV5-1	TRBJ1-1	-	-	TGCGCCAGCAGCTCACAGGGAGGGGACACTGAAGCTTTCTTT	CASSSQGGDTEAFF
TRBV6-6	TRBJ1-5	-	-	TGTGCCAGCAGTTACCGCGGTGAAGGTAGCAATCAGCCCCAGCATTTT	CASSYRGEGSNQPQHF
TRBV7-9	TRBJ2-3	-	TRBD1	TGTGCCAGCACCACAAACCCACAGGGGAACACAGATACGCAGTATTTT	CASTTNPQGNTDTQYF
TRBV6-2/TRBV6-3	TRBJ2-3	-	-	TGTGCCAGCAGTTATACTACAGATACGCAGTATTTT	CASSYTTDTQYF
TRBV7-9	TRBJ2-1	-	TRBD2	TGTGCCAGCAGCTTAGTCAGCGGGGTATACAATGAGCAGTTCTTC	CASSLVSGVYNEQFF
TRBV6-5	TRBJ2-7	-	TRBD1	TGTGCCAGCAGAGCCTCTGGGACAGGGTTTTATCCGTACTTC	CASRASGTGFYPYF
TRBV3-1/TRBV3-2	TRBJ2-5	-	TRBD2	TGTGCCACCGCGGGAGGGACTCAAGAGACCCAGTACTTC	CATAGGTQETQYF
TRBV2	TRBJ1-4	-	-	TGTGCCAGCAGTGAATTAGGACAGCCTGAAAAACTGTTTTTT	CASSELGQPEKLFF
TRBV5-6	TRBJ1-5	-	-	TGTGCCAGCAGCTTGGGGCAGAATCAGCCCCAGCATTTT	CASSLGQNQPQHF
TRBV5-1	TRBJ2-5	-	-	TGCGCCAGCAGCTTGGAAACAACATCGCCGTACTTC	CASSLETTSPYF
TRBV28	TRBJ2-7	-	-	TGTGCCAGCACCTTAAGCCCCGGGGGTTTCTACGAGCAGTACTTC	CASTLSPGGFYEQYF
TRBV9	TRBJ1-4	few	-	TGTGCCAGCAGCGTTGTGGGGCGCAGAACTAATGAAAAACTGTTTTTT	CASSVVGRRTNEKLFF
TRBV2	TRBJ2-7	-	TRBD2	TGTGCCAGCAGTGTTTCTAGCGGGGCCTTCGTGGGAGGCTACGAGCAGTACTTC	CASSVSSGAFVGGYEQYF
TRBV27	TRBJ1-5	-	-	TGTGCCAGCAGTTTAGCGGGGTCTCAGCCCCAGCATTTT	CASSLAGSQPQHF
TRBV7-8	TRBJ2-1	once	TRBD2	TGTGCCAGCAGCTACCACCCACTTAGCGGGAATCCGAACAATGAGCAGTTCTTC	CASSYHPLSGNPNNEQFF
TRBV9	TRBJ1-2	few	TRBD1	TGTGCCAGCAGCGTAGGCGGGACAGGGTTTGGCGTGGGCTACACCTTC	CASSVGGTGFGVGYTF
TRBV10-1	TRBJ2-7	-	TRBD2	TGCGCCAGCAGTGAGTCTAGACTAGCGGGACGAGGGCAGTACTTC	CASSESRLAGRGQYF